This T cell receptor beta chain was recovered during a study of early T cells in non-severe SARS-CoV-2 infection. About the study: With bulk RNA from unsorted whole blood as input, sequencing yielded unpaired chains.

One entry per CDR3 protein, called by TCRdb with MiXCR from the 5' RACE reads. Of approximately 70,000 distinct CDR3 sequences detected, about an eighth appear once; the ten largest clones hold roughly 5.8%. This CDR3 has 14 residues. Germline trimming cut 6 bases from V and 8 bases from J; bases unmatched to any gene: 9. Looked up from germline, CDR1 is SQVTM and CDR2 is ANQGSEA. With regard to this clonotype: The antigen is undetermined.

Study findings and constraints: VDJdb matches were skewed toward anti-spike CD8 T cell responses.

The clonotype comes from an adult who was a healthcare worker with PCR-confirmed SARS-CoV-2 infection or an uninfected control (not recorded which). The material sequenced was whole blood, taken at baseline. The chain links TRBV29-1 to TRBJ2-1, with 11 bases aligning to TRBD1. The CDR3 DNA reads as TGCAGCGTCTGCCGGGACAGGGGGAACGATGAGCAGTTCTTC. This encodes CSVCRDRGNDEQFF.